The 4 T cell receptor beta chains presented below share a single source sample, sequenced in a study of CD8 T cells in Susac syndrome (dated by TCRdb to about 2019). Receptor amplification or capture employed the immunoSEQ multiplex PCR assay. RNA was extracted using the RNeasy kit, and about 0.5 to 1 ug of the RNA was reverse transcribed with random hexamers. Using fastp trimming at Q25 and MiXCR clonotype assembly, TCRdb reanalyzed the public sequencing data and kept in-frame beta chains. Every entry covers one CDR3 protein and lists the most common genes and DNA from its rows. The sample table shows some 76,000 distinct CDR3 sequences, and 90% to 95% are seen once. Under 0.6% of the sample is held by the ten biggest clonotypes. Material for sequencing was CD8+ T cells from PBMCs. The receptors were sampled from a human donor with multiple sclerosis.

This chain joins TRBV5-1 and TRBJ2-1, with 7 bases fitting TRBD1. This CDR3 is built from 17 residues. Looked up from germline, CDR1 is SGHRS and CDR2 is YFSETQ. The junction had 14 bases not matched to a gene; V was cut back by 0 bases and J by 8 bases. CDR3 sequence: CASSLADRVPGIDEQFF. Written as DNA, the CDR3 is TGCGCCAGCAGCTTGGCCGACAGGGTCCCGGGAATTGATGAGCAGTTCTTC.

This CDR3 is CASSYERARFYEQYF. In DNA, the CDR3 is TGTGCCAGCAGTTACGAGAGGGCGAGGTTTTACGAGCAGTACTTC. The chain has TRBV6-5 and TRBJ2-7; possibly TRBD2 for D (5 bases). This CDR3 is 15 amino acids long. Germline CDR1 MNHEY, CDR2 SVGAGI. V was pared by 2 bases and J by 4 bases, with 15 bases between.

The J gene is TRBJ2-3, the V gene TRBV30; 15 bases match TRBD2. The CDR3 runs to 15 residues. J gave up 9 bases and V 0 bases, and 4 bases lay outside the gene matches. Germline assignment: CDR1 GTSNPN and CDR2 SVGIG (reference sequence). The CDR3 DNA is TGTGCCTGGAGTGTAGGACTAGCGGGAGGGGGGACGCAGTATTTT. Translation gives CAWSVGLAGGGTQYF.

This sequence joins TRBV3-1 and TRBJ2-2; no clear D gene. Trimming pared 6 bases from V and 2 bases from J, leaving 7 bases between. The CDR3 is made up of 13 amino acids. Per the germline V gene, CDR1 is LGHDT and CDR2 is YNNKEL (reference sequence). CDR3: CASRQSNTGELFF. Here the CDR3 DNA reads TGTGCCAGCAGACAGAGTAACACCGGGGAGCTGTTTTTT.